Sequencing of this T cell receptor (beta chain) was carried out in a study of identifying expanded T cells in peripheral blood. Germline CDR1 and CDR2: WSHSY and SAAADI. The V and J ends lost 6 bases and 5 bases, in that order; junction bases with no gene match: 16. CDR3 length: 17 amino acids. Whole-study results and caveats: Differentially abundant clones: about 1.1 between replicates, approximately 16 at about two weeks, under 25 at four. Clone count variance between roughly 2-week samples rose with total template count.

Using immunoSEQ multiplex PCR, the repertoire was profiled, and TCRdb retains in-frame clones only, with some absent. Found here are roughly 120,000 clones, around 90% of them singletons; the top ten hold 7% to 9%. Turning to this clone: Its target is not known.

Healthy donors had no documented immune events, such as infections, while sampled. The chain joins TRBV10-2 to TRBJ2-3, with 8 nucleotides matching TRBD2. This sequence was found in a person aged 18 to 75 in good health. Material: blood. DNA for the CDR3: TGCGCCAGCAGGTCTCTCGGAAATGGGCTAGCGGGAGATACGCAGTATTTT. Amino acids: CASRSLGNGLAGDTQYF.